This section outlines one T cell receptor (beta chain) sequence together with its context. Its antigen remains unknown. Exposure to brentuximab vedotin varied, and each patient had relapsed following autologous stem cell transplantation. Best responses fell into complete response, partial response or progressive disease. Trimming pared 3 bases from V and 7 bases from J, leaving 9 bases between. The CDR3 has 13 amino acids. The germline gives CDR1 SNHLY, CDR2 FYNNEI. This entry comes from a study of PD-1 blockade in classical Hodgkin lymphoma. Clones were read by immunoSEQ multiplex PCR, and TCRdb kept only the in-frame ones, dropping some. This sample yields under 110,000 clones, of which more than 85% are seen a single time; under 8.5% belongs to the top ten. Study conclusions and caveats: Baseline diversity in complete responders resembled that of newly diagnosed patients. Reports described newly diagnosed patients as having lower baseline TCR diversity than healthy donors.

The sample consisted of peripheral blood mononuclear cells (PBMCs), taken before the second cycle of nivolumab. V and J are TRBV2 and TRBJ2-2; maybe TRBD2 (5 bases). The sequence was collected from a human donor with classical Hodgkin lymphoma. DNA of the CDR3: TGTGCCAGCAGTGAGGGCGGGTTCGGGGAGCTGTTTTTT. Protein sequence: CASSEGGFGELFF.